Each of the 32 T cell receptor beta chains below was sequenced from the same sample in a study of T cell responses to AZD1222 COVID-19 vaccine. Method: immunoSEQ multiplex PCR; TCRdb's copy keeps in-frame clones and lacks some. The sample consists of around 150,000 clones, roughly 92% of them appearing once. This specimen was peripheral blood, taken on day 0 of AZD1222 vaccination. The source of these receptors is an adult in good health.

The chain uses TRBV21-1 and TRBJ2-3; the table gives TRBD2 as D, unverified against the DNA. TRBV21-1 counts as a pseudogene. This CDR3 contains 20 residues. The CDR3 DNA is TGTGCCAGCAGCAAACCCCCATGCGGGGGGGTAGAAGCTAGCACAGATACGCAGTATTTT. Translation: CASSKPPCGGVEASTDTQYF.

The chain recombines TRBV28 with TRBJ1-6; D gene ambiguous. V was shortened by 10 bases and J by 6 bases, with 10 bases between the two germline ends. The CDR3 has 12 amino acids. Germline V gene sequence: CDR1 MDHEN, CDR2 SYDVKM. CDR3 nucleotide sequence: TGTGCCATTGCAATATCTAATTCACCCCTCCACTTT. Translated: CAIAISNSPLHF. Drawing the rest from reference TRBV28 and TRBJ1-6, the complete variable domain is DVKVTQSSRYLVKRTGEKVFLECVQDMDHENMFWYRQDPGLGLRLIYFSYDVKMKEKGDIPEGYSVSREKKERFSLILESASTNQTSMYLCAIAISNSPLHFGNGTRLTVT.

The chain employs TRBV30 and TRBJ1-1; D gene ambiguous. The V gene's germline CDR1 is GTSNPN and CDR2 SVGIG (reference sequence). The V and J ends lost 2 bases and 0 bases respectively, with 1 base between them. This CDR3 spans 11 amino acids. The CDR3 reads CAWSLNTEAFF. As DNA, the CDR3 is TGTGCCTGGAGTTTGAACACTGAAGCTTTCTTT.

The gene calls are TRBV3-1 (or the pseudogene TRBV3-2) and TRBJ2-3; D not resolved. This CDR3 is 12 amino acids long. Germline-derived CDR1 and CDR2 are LGHDT and YNNKEL (reference sequence). V was trimmed by 1 base and J by 4 bases, leaving 3 bases between them. The CDR3 here is CASSQGPDTQYF. In nucleotides, the CDR3 is TGTGCCAGCAGCCAAGGCCCAGATACGCAGTATTTT.

V and J are TRBV7-9 and TRBJ1-3; D not certain. V shed 3 bases and J shed 8 bases, with 17 bases lying between them. The germline gives CDR1 SEHNR, CDR2 FQNEAQ (reference sequence). The CDR3 loop spans 15 amino acids. The CDR3 here is CASSLVRGNGHTIYF. The CDR3 DNA reads as TGTGCCAGCAGCTTGGTCCGGGGAAATGGTCACACCATATATTTT.

The V call is TRBV7-2, the J call TRBJ2-3, with 12 nucleotides matching TRBD2. V was pared by 3 bases and J by 5 bases, with 6 bases of the junction left unmatched. Per germline, CDR1 SGHTA and CDR2 FQGNSA. This CDR3 is built from 16 residues. The CDR3, as DNA: TGTGCCAGCAGCTTTGCACCGGGACTAGCGGGAGATACGCAGTATTTT. Translated, it gives CASSFAPGLAGDTQYF. The full variable domain, with the rest looked up from reference TRBV7-2 and TRBJ2-3, is GAGVSQSPSNKVTEKGKDVELRCDPISGHTALYWYRQSLGQGLEFLIYFQGNSAPDKSGLPSDRFSAERTGGSVSTLTIQRTQQEDSAVYLCASSFAPGLAGDTQYFGPGTRLTVL.

The gene calls are TRBV10-3 and TRBJ2-1; 16 bases map to TRBD2. This CDR3 region has 15 residues. CDR1 is ENHRY, CDR2 SYGVKD, per germline. Unmatched junction bases numbered 4, after V lost 8 bases and J lost 6 bases. CDR3 residues: CAIRGTSGRANEQFF. The DNA for the CDR3 is TGTGCCATCCGGGGGACTAGCGGGAGGGCCAATGAGCAGTTCTTC.

This chain joins TRBV5-5 and TRBJ2-7; TRBD1 matches at 10 bases. J lost 0 bases, V lost 4 bases, and 7 bases had no gene match. Germline V lookup: CDR1 SGHKS, CDR2 YYEKEE (reference sequence). This CDR3 contains 16 residues. CDR3 sequence reads: CASSVYGTGDSYEQYV. In DNA form, the CDR3 reads TGTGCCAGCAGCGTCTACGGGACAGGGGACTCCTACGAGCAGTACGTC.

The chain's CDR3 is CASPKGQSYNEQFF. As DNA, the CDR3 is TGTGCCAGCCCAAAGGGACAATCTTACAATGAGCAGTTCTTC. This chain uses TRBV7-9 with TRBJ2-1; a weak D match, TRBD1 (6 bases). V lost 8 bases, J lost 4 bases, and 15 bases lay in between. Germline lookup yields CDR1 SEHNR and CDR2 FQNEAQ (reference sequence). This CDR3 is built from 14 residues.

This rearrangement joins TRBV19 to TRBJ2-1; perhaps TRBD2 as D (5 bases). Looked up from germline, CDR1 is LNHDA and CDR2 is SQIVND (reference sequence). Trimming pared 5 bases from V and 10 bases from J, leaving 18 bases between. The CDR3 totals 14 residues. The CDR3 sequence is CASSPLSLVWEQFF. Written as DNA, the CDR3 is TGTGCCAGTAGTCCCCTCTCACTAGTCTGGGAGCAGTTCTTC. Looking up the rest from reference TRBV19 and TRBJ2-1 gives the full variable domain: DGGITQSPKYLFRKEGQNVTLSCEQNLNHDAMYWYRQDPGQGLRLIYYSQIVNDFQKGDIAEGYSVSREKKESFPLTVTSAQKNPTAFYLCASSPLSLVWEQFFGPGTRLTVL.

This clone was observed once. The V and J genes are TRBV2 and TRBJ1-4; D uncertain. With 7 bases removed from V and 6 bases from J, the gap between germline ends came to 21 bases. Germline values: CDR1 SNHLY, CDR2 FYNNEI. This CDR3 region has 16 residues. The CDR3: CASTQVSAAQYEKLFF. The CDR3 bases are TGTGCCAGCACCCAGGTATCGGCCGCCCAATATGAAAAACTGTTTTTT. The variable domain in full, with the rest retrieved from reference TRBV2 and TRBJ1-4, is EPEVTQTPSHQVTQMGQEVILRCVPISNHLYFYWYRQILGQKVEFLVSFYNNEISEKSEIFDDQFSVERPDGSNFTLKIRSTKLEDSAMYFCASTQVSAAQYEKLFFGSGTQLSVL.

CDR3 in DNA: TGTGCCAGCAGCCCCGGGGGAAACACCATATATTTT. Its protein is CASSPGGNTIYF. The chain employs TRBV5-6 and TRBJ1-3; D gene uncertain. The CDR3 spans 12 residues. Between the trimmed V and J ends, which lost 4 bases and 4 bases, there was a span of 6 bases. From germline, CDR1 is SGHDT and CDR2 YYEEEE. The whole variable domain, remainder taken from reference TRBV5-6 and TRBJ1-3, is DAGVTQSPTHLIKTRGQQVTLRCSPKSGHDTVSWYQQALGQGPQFIFQYYEEEERQRGNFPDRFSGHQFPNYSSELNVNALLLGDSALYLCASSPGGNTIYFGEGSWLTVV.

The rearrangement uses TRBV9 and TRBJ2-1; 10 bases align to TRBD2. V lost 4 bases and J lost 2; bases outside the gene matches: 9. This CDR3 contains 17 residues. Per the germline V gene, CDR1 is SGDLS and CDR2 is YYNGEE. The CDR3: CASSLAPTSGPYNEQFF. CDR3 bases: TGTGCCAGCAGCCTCGCCCCGACTAGCGGGCCCTACAATGAGCAGTTCTTC.

In this sample, this clone turned up once. The chain employs TRBV5-8 and TRBJ1-2; D ambiguous. Germline V gene sequence: CDR1 SGHTS, CDR2 YDEGEE. Trimming stripped 1 base from V and 8 bases from J, with 12 bases between. CDR3 length: 13 residues. The CDR3 nucleotides read TGTGCCAGCAGCTTGATGGGAATCGGAGGCTACACCTTC. Protein sequence: CASSLMGIGGYTF. The variable domain in full, completed from reference TRBV5-8 and TRBJ1-2, reads EAGVTQSPTHLIKTRGQQATLRCSPISGHTSVYWYQQALGLGLQFLLWYDEGEERNRGNFPPRFSGRQFPNYSSELNVNALELEDSALYLCASSLMGIGGYTFGSGTRLTVV.

J is TRBJ2-7 and V is TRBV6-1, with TRBD1 as a possible D gene (6 bases). V shed 0 bases and J shed 4 bases, with 13 bases lying between them. The CDR3 consists of 15 residues. Per germline, CDR1 MNHNS and CDR2 SASEGT. The CDR3 sequence is CASSEAGTGIYEQYV. The CDR3 coding sequence is TGTGCCAGCAGTGAAGCGGGTACAGGGATTTACGAGCAGTACGTC.

This sequence joins TRBV12-3 or TRBV12-4 and TRBJ2-5; TRBD1 is a possible D gene (6 bases). V lost 5 bases to trimming and J lost 5 bases, with 12 bases between them. The CDR3 contains 13 residues. CDR3 in amino acids: CASSPRGVETQYF. CDR3 bases: TGTGCCAGCAGTCCCAGGGGTGTGGAGACCCAGTACTTC.

The rearrangement uses TRBV28 and TRBJ1-5; no firm D call. The CDR3 runs 14 residues. The ends were cut back, 2 bases at V and 6 bases at J, with 11 bases in the middle. Germline loops: CDR1 MDHEN, CDR2 SYDVKM. In nucleotides, the CDR3 is TGTGCCAGCAGTTTAGTCCAGGCGGGTCAGCCCCAGCATTTT. It codes for CASSLVQAGQPQHF.

J is TRBJ1-3 and V is TRBV7-8, with 12 bases aligning to TRBD1. Trimming took 1 base from V and 3 from J; bases not matched to a gene: 1. Germline CDR1 and CDR2: SGHVS and FQNEAQ. This CDR3 region has 16 residues. Here the CDR3 reads CASSLGDRGLGNTIYF. In DNA form, the CDR3 reads TGTGCCAGCAGCTTAGGGGACAGGGGGCTTGGAAACACCATATATTTT.

This chain joins TRBV2 and TRBJ2-4; weak D call: TRBD2 (5 bases). The CDR3 is 14 residues long. CDR1 SNHLY and CDR2 FYNNEI come from the germline V gene. With 6 bases removed from V and 7 bases from J, the gap between germline ends came to 16 bases. The CDR3 nucleotides are TGTGCCAGCAGCGACGGGGTGGTTTTCAACATTCAGTACTTC. This encodes CASSDGVVFNIQYF.

The genes are TRBV5-5 and TRBJ1-2; 10 nucleotides match TRBD1. The junction had 6 bases not matched to a gene; V was cut back by 1 base and J by 0 bases. This CDR3 spans 17 amino acids. The V gene's germline CDR1 is SGHKS and CDR2 YYEKEE (reference sequence). CDR3 sequence (DNA): TGTGCCAGCAGCTTGAGACAGGGGGCTACAGCTAACTATGGCTACACCTTC. As protein: CASSLRQGATANYGYTF.

V and J are TRBV7-8 and TRBJ2-1, with 11 bases identical to TRBD2. V dropped 1 base and J dropped 4; count of bases not matched to a gene: 0. CDR1 and CDR2 (germline): SGHVS, FQNEAQ. The CDR3 spans 15 residues. CDR3 DNA sequence: TGTGCCAGCAGCTTAGGACTAGCGGGGTACAATGAGCAGTTCTTC. Its protein product is CASSLGLAGYNEQFF.

The chain is built from TRBV5-1 and TRBJ2-3; 10 bases align to TRBD1. Germline V gene lookup returns CDR1 SGHRS and CDR2 YFSETQ. Trimming removed 1 base from V and 15 bases from J; junction bases left unmatched: 8. The length of the CDR3 is 13 residues. The CDR3 spells CASSLSPDRGPYF. Written as DNA, the CDR3 is TGCGCCAGCAGCTTGAGCCCCGACAGGGGGCCTTATTTT.

The V gene is TRBV10-1, the J gene TRBJ1-2; D is ambiguous. The CDR3 spans 13 residues. V shed 0 bases and J shed 5 bases, with 7 bases lying between them. Germline V gene data show CDR1 as WNHNN and CDR2 as SYGVQD (reference sequence). The CDR3: CASSESGPYGYTF. As DNA, the CDR3 is TGCGCCAGCAGTGAGTCGGGCCCGTATGGCTACACCTTC.

The chain couples TRBV6-5 to TRBJ1-2; D is ambiguous. The germline CDR1 and CDR2 sequences are MNHEY and SVGAGI. CDR3 length: 12 residues. V was clipped by 8 bases and J by 4 bases, with 11 bases between them. CDR3 amino acids: CASSERFYGYTF. The CDR3 bases are TGTGCCAGCTCGGAAAGGTTCTATGGCTACACCTTC.

V gene TRBV5-1 combines with J gene TRBJ1-2; TRBD1 matches at 8 bases. The CDR3 covers 13 residues. J gave up 3 bases and V 4 bases, and 2 bases lay outside the gene matches. The V gene's germline CDR1 is SGHRS and CDR2 YFSETQ. The CDR3 here is CASSATGDYGYTF. The CDR3 DNA sequence: TGCGCCAGCAGCGCGACAGGGGACTATGGCTACACCTTC.

This chain joins TRBV4-1 and TRBJ1-2, with TRBD1 identical over 7 bases. This CDR3 contains 16 residues. Per the germline V gene, CDR1 is MGHRA and CDR2 is YSYEKL. V shed 3 bases, J shed 1 base, and the junction held 8 bases outside the gene matches. The CDR3: CASSQEPGTVNYGYTF. The CDR3 DNA follows: TGCGCCAGCAGCCAGGAACCCGGGACAGTTAACTATGGCTACACCTTC.

The V gene is TRBV28, the J gene TRBJ1-5; 10 bases agree with TRBD1. In germline, CDR1 is MDHEN, CDR2 SYDVKM. This CDR3 contains 18 residues. With V trimmed by 2 bases and J by 6 bases, 13 bases remained unmatched. This CDR3 is CASSLGGTGVGGGQPQHF. The CDR3 region has the DNA TGTGCCAGCAGTTTAGGTGGGACAGGGGTAGGGGGAGGTCAGCCCCAGCATTTT.

This sequence joins TRBV3-1 (or the pseudogene TRBV3-2) and TRBJ1-1, with D uncertain. The CDR3 extends over 14 amino acids. Trimming shortened V by 3 bases and J by 11 bases, and 19 bases separated the two germline ends. Germline V gene data show CDR1 as LGHDT and CDR2 as YNNKEL (reference sequence). CDR3: CASSHPNRAERAFF. The CDR3 DNA follows: TGTGCCAGCAGCCACCCCAATAGGGCCGAACGGGCTTTCTTT.

This chain joins TRBV6-5 and TRBJ1-5; 7 bases align to TRBD1. V shed 5 bases, J shed 6 bases, and the junction held 7 bases outside the gene matches. Germline CDR1 and CDR2: MNHEY and SVGAGI. This CDR3 region has 14 residues. The DNA of the CDR3 is TGTGCCAGCAGTCCCCAGGGGGTCGGTCAGCCCCAGCATTTT. Its protein product is CASSPQGVGQPQHF.

The chain combines TRBV6-2 or TRBV6-3 with TRBJ1-5, with D perhaps matching TRBD1 (6 bases). Germline CDR1 reads MNHEY; CDR2 reads SVGEGT. The CDR3 runs 21 residues. With 2 bases removed from V and 0 bases from J, the gap between germline ends came to 26 bases. CDR3 amino acids: CASSYPGVEFSRQFSNQPQHF. CDR3 DNA: TGTGCCAGCAGTTACCCAGGGGTGGAATTCTCGCGTCAGTTTAGCAATCAGCCCCAGCATTTT.

The rearrangement uses TRBV10-3 and TRBJ1-2; D ambiguous. Germline assignment: CDR1 ENHRY and CDR2 SYGVKD. The CDR3 is 14 residues long. V was pared by 8 bases and J by 1 base, with 14 bases between. The CDR3 loop reads CAIREQDFNYGYTF. CDR3 bases: TGTGCCATCCGGGAGCAGGACTTTAACTATGGCTACACCTTC.

V is TRBV4-3 and J is TRBJ1-1; D is unresolved. This CDR3 has 16 amino acids. Germline CDR1 reads LGHNA; CDR2 reads YSLEER. V was cut by 3 bases and J by 8 bases, with 22 bases left in between. The CDR3, as DNA: TGCGCCAGCAGCCAGGCTATAACGACCCTCCGGGGAGAAGCTTTCTTT. The encoded protein is CASSQAITTLRGEAFF.